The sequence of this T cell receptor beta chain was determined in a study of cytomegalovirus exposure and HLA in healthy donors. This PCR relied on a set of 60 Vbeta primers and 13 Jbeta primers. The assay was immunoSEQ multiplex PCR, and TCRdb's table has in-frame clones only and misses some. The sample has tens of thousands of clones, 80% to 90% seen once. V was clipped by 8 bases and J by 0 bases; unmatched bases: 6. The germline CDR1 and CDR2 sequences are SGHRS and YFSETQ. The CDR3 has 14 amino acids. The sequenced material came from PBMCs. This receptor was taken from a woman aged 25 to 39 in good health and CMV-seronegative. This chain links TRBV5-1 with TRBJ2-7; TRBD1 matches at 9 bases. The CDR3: CASSRQGDSYEQYF. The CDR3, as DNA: TGCGCCAGTTCAAGACAGGGGGACTCCTACGAGCAGTACTTC.